Listed here is a single T cell receptor beta chain. The sample is drawn from a study of blood T cell repertoires in COVID-19. The overall study: Spain, Italy and the United States supplied samples that represented acute and convalescent COVID-19. PBMCs, B-cell-depleted T cells, or T cells provided the cDNA or gDNA that made up the material.

Per the germline V gene, CDR1 is LGHDT and CDR2 is YNNKEL (reference sequence). V lost 4 bases and J 4 bases, leaving 4 bases between the germline ends. This CDR3 has 11 amino acids. How the authors handled the data: Reference gene primer amplification in the assay estimated nucleated cell counts. Repertoires were generated with immunoSEQ multiplex PCR, while TCRdb's copy carries only in-frame clones and drops some. The DNA gave D and trimming, while V, J and clone size come from that table. The data show about 210,000 clones, 84% seen once. One Seattle source followed patients from active infection through their disease course.

The sample comprised peripheral blood. This sequence joins TRBV3-1 (or the pseudogene TRBV3-2) and TRBJ2-5; D not certain. This sequence originates from an elderly woman with COVID-19, enrolled during active disease. CDR3 region: CASSLIETQYF. DNA of the CDR3: TGTGCCAGCAGCCTCATAGAGACCCAGTACTTC.